A single sample is the source of the 23 T cell receptor beta chains below, sequenced in a study of chronic HIV infection and antiretroviral therapy. A single record per CDR3 protein comes from TCRdb applying MiXCR to the 5' RACE reads. Of approximately 47,000 distinct CDR3 sequences in the sample, 15% to 20% were seen once. Sequences were obtained from peripheral blood. These receptors were collected from an adult who had HIV and had not received antiretroviral therapy, or was an uninfected healthy control (not recorded which).

The rearrangement links TRBV12-3 or TRBV12-4 to TRBJ2-7, with TRBD1 as a possible D gene (6 bases). The CDR3 sequence is 15 residues long. Between the trimmed V and J ends, which lost 5 bases and 4 bases, there was a span of 18 bases. CDR3 DNA sequence: TGTGCCAGCAGTGCAACTACAGGGTTAGGGTACGAGCAGTACTTC. Its translation: CASSATTGLGYEQYF.

This clonotype was recorded a few times. The V gene is TRBV11-3, the J gene TRBJ2-1; TRBD2 aligns across 7 bases. V was pared by 2 bases and J by 10 bases, with 20 bases of the junction left unmatched. The CDR3 runs to 18 residues. CDR1 is SGHNT, CDR2 YENEEA, per germline. The CDR3 region is CASSLTSARGGPTGEQFF. The CDR3 nucleotides read TGTGCCAGCAGCTTAACGTCAGCTCGGGGAGGGCCGACGGGAGAGCAGTTCTTC. The whole variable domain, filled in from reference TRBV11-3 and TRBJ2-1, reads EAGVVQSPRYKIIEKKQPVAFWCNPISGHNTLYWYLQNLGQGPELLIRYENEEAVDDSQLPKDRFSAERLKGVDSTLKIQPAELGDSAVYLCASSLTSARGGPTGEQFFGPGTRLTVL.

The V and J genes are TRBV29-1 and TRBJ2-2; TRBD2 agrees at 11 bases. This CDR3 has 14 amino acids. Germline assignment: CDR1 SQVTM and CDR2 ANQGSEA. The ends lost 6 bases at V and 7 bases at J; junction bases unmatched: 7. The DNA of the CDR3 is TGCAGCGTGGTGGGACTAGCGGTTAACGGGGAGCTGTTTTTT. Protein sequence: CSVVGLAVNGELFF.

This clonotype has a handful of counts. V usage is TRBV12-3 or TRBV12-4 and J usage is TRBJ2-2; 9 bases align to TRBD2. After removal of 6 bases from V and 4 bases from J, the junction contained 12 bases not matched to a gene. The CDR3 has 17 amino acids. CDR3 residues: CASSLRVLAGRTGELFF. CDR3 nucleotide sequence: TGTGCCAGCAGCCTCCGCGTCCTAGCGGGACGCACCGGGGAGCTGTTTTTT.

This clonotype was picked up a small number of times. CDR3 amino acids: CASRSGNSYNEQFF. CDR3 nucleotides: TGCGCCAGCAGAAGCGGAAATTCGTACAATGAGCAGTTCTTC. The chain uses TRBV5-1 and TRBJ2-1, with D perhaps matching TRBD2 (5 bases). The germline CDR1 and CDR2 sequences are SGHRS and YFSETQ. V was shortened by 5 bases and J by 4 bases, with 13 bases between the two germline ends. The CDR3 runs to 14 residues.

This clonotype was detected a few times. V gene TRBV28 combines with J gene TRBJ2-7; D may be TRBD1 (8 bases). Trimming removed 6 bases from V and 3 bases from J, with 15 bases in between. Germline CDR1 MDHEN, CDR2 SYDVKM. The CDR3 totals 14 residues. In DNA form, the CDR3 reads TGTGCCAGCAGACCCAACAGGGGGGGCTACGAGCAGTACTTC. Translated, it gives CASRPNRGGYEQYF.

This clonotype was found many times. This rearrangement joins TRBV30 to TRBJ2-7; D could derive from TRBD1 or TRBD2 (5 bases each). The CDR3 consists of 11 residues. Trimming pared 8 bases from V and 6 bases from J, leaving 14 bases between. The germline V gene encodes CDR1 GTSNPN and CDR2 SVGIG (reference sequence). The CDR3, as DNA: TGTGCCGGGGGAGAGGGGTTCGAGCAGTACTTC. Its protein is CAGGEGFEQYF.

The chain carries TRBV20-1 and TRBJ2-1, with 11 bases matching TRBD2. The CDR3 contains 16 residues. Trimming at V came to 0 bases and at J to 12 bases, leaving 13 bases not matched to a gene. Germline CDR1 reads DFQATT; CDR2 reads SNEGSKA (reference sequence). This CDR3 reads CSARDFSLAGGFGQFF. The CDR3 region has the DNA TGCAGTGCTAGAGATTTTTCGCTAGCGGGAGGTTTCGGGCAGTTCTTC.

This clonotype was picked up a small number of times. The J gene is TRBJ1-4, the V gene TRBV5-4; tentatively, D is TRBD1 (6 bases). Germline values: CDR1 SGHNT, CDR2 YYREEE (reference sequence). The V gene lost 6 bases and the J gene lost 3 bases, with 15 bases spanning the gap. This CDR3 comprises 15 residues. This chain's CDR3 is CASTPRGGPNEKLFF. The CDR3 nucleotides are TGTGCCAGCACCCCCCGCGGGGGCCCTAATGAAAAACTGTTTTTT.

This clonotype occurred many times. The rearrangement joins TRBV30 to TRBJ2-5; TRBD1 matches at 7 bases. The CDR3 spans 16 residues. Germline lookup yields CDR1 GTSNPN and CDR2 SVGIG (reference sequence). V shed 2 bases and J 9 bases; nucleotides not matched to a gene: 18. The CDR3 loop is CAWSMISGQAQGAQYF. DNA of the CDR3: TGTGCCTGGAGTATGATAAGTGGACAGGCTCAGGGGGCCCAGTACTTC. The variable domain in full, with the rest retrieved from reference TRBV30 and TRBJ2-5, is SQTIHQWPATLVQPVGSPLSLECTVEGTSNPNLYWYRQAAGRGLQLLFYSVGIGQISSEVPQNLSASRPQDRQFILSSKKLLLSDSGFYLCAWSMISGQAQGAQYFGPGTRLLVL.

This clonotype was observed a few times. The chain is built from TRBV14 and TRBJ2-1; D gene unclear. The CDR3 is made up of 15 amino acids. The germline CDR1 and CDR2 sequences are SGHDN and FVKESK. Deletions cut 1 base from V and 0 bases from J, with 7 bases between. The CDR3 DNA is TGTGCCAGCAGCCAAGGTTCTAGCTCCTACAATGAGCAGTTCTTC. It encodes CASSQGSSSYNEQFF.

This clonotype has ten or more counts. The chain carries TRBV16 and TRBJ1-4, with unresolved D. Germline V gives CDR1 KGHSY, CDR2 FQNENV. With 2 bases removed from V and 6 bases from J, the gap between germline ends came to 22 bases. This CDR3 has 18 residues. The CDR3 sequence: CASSQLSGSLADYEKLFF. The CDR3 DNA follows: TGTGCCAGCAGCCAACTATCGGGGTCGCTCGCTGATTATGAAAAACTGTTTTTT. Variable domain in full (rest from reference TRBV16 and TRBJ1-4): GEEVAQTPKHLVRGEGQKAKLYCAPIKGHSYVFWYQQVLKNEFKFLISFQNENVFDETGMPKERFSAKCLPNSPCSLEIQATKLEDSAVYFCASSQLSGSLADYEKLFFGSGTQLSVL.

This clonotype was counted a few times. The CDR3 DNA reads as TGTGCCAGCAGTTACACTGATGAGCAGTTCTTC. As protein: CASSYTDEQFF. The gene calls are TRBV27 and TRBJ2-1; D is uncertain. The CDR3 spans 11 residues. V dropped 4 bases and J dropped 8 bases, with 6 bases sitting between them. Germline V gene sequence: CDR1 MNHEY, CDR2 SMNVEV (reference sequence).

In this sample, this clonotype turned up a few times. This CDR3 is CASSLTPTGLGPPHAYNEQFF. CDR3 bases: TGTGCCAGCAGCTTAACTCCGACAGGATTGGGTCCCCCACATGCCTACAATGAGCAGTTCTTC. The gene calls are TRBV7-3 and TRBJ2-1; D perhaps matches TRBD1 (6 bases). Germline V lookup: CDR1 SGHTA, CDR2 FQGTGA. Trimming removed 0 bases at V and 2 bases at J, with 26 bases between. The CDR3 spans 21 residues.

This clonotype occurred a few times. The V gene is TRBV28, the J gene TRBJ1-5, with D possibly being TRBD1 (5 bases). The germline V gene has CDR1 MDHEN and CDR2 SYDVKM. The CDR3 runs 15 residues. V was trimmed by 3 bases and J by 3 bases, leaving 12 bases between them. CDR3 loop: CASSFGGGNNQPQHF. The CDR3 DNA follows: TGTGCCAGCAGTTTTGGGGGGGGAAACAATCAGCCCCAGCATTTT.

The chain recombines TRBV30 with TRBJ2-6; TRBD1 might be the D (6 bases). CDR1 and CDR2 (germline): GTSNPN, SVGIG (reference sequence). The CDR3 loop spans 17 amino acids. The ends were cut back, 0 bases at V and 2 bases at J, with 14 bases in the middle. The CDR3 nucleotides are TGTGCCTGGAGTGTAGGTCAGGGGATAGCTGGGGCCAACGTCCTGACTTTC. Translating gives CAWSVGQGIAGANVLTF.

This sequence joins TRBV5-1 and TRBJ2-7; TRBD2 matches 9 bases. V shed 0 bases, J shed 0 bases, and the junction held 1 base outside the gene matches. This CDR3 comprises 15 residues. From germline, CDR1 is SGHRS and CDR2 YFSETQ. The CDR3 reads CASSLGLAASYEQYF. CDR3 nucleotide sequence: TGCGCCAGCAGCTTGGGACTAGCGGCCTCCTACGAGCAGTACTTC.

This clonotype was seen a handful of times. The chain couples TRBV28 to TRBJ2-1; TRBD2 matches 13 bases. The CDR3 totals 15 residues. The J segment lost 9 bases and the V segment lost 5 bases, leaving 7 bases of the junction unmatched. Germline CDR1 reads MDHEN; CDR2 reads SYDVKM. CDR3 sequence (DNA): TGTGCCAGCAGTCGCCGGACTAGCGGGAGAGGTGAGCAGTTCTTC. It translates to CASSRRTSGRGEQFF. The variable domain in full, with the rest retrieved from reference TRBV28 and TRBJ2-1, is DVKVTQSSRYLVKRTGEKVFLECVQDMDHENMFWYRQDPGLGLRLIYFSYDVKMKEKGDIPEGYSVSREKKERFSLILESASTNQTSMYLCASSRRTSGRGEQFFGPGTRLTVL.

This chain links TRBV5-6 with TRBJ2-7; D is possibly TRBD1 or TRBD2 (5 bases each). Germline CDR1 SGHDT, CDR2 YYEEEE. The CDR3 runs to 15 residues. Trimming removed 2 bases at V and 3 bases at J, with 15 bases between. CDR3 DNA sequence: TGTGCCAGCAGCTTTGAGGGGCAGGGTAGCTACGAGCAGTACTTC. Protein product: CASSFEGQGSYEQYF.

The chain recombines TRBV12-3 or TRBV12-4 with TRBJ2-7, with D perhaps TRBD1 (6 bases). CDR3 size: 15 residues. Trimming removed 5 bases from V and 2 bases from J, with 16 bases in between. CDR3 region: CASSALWGLTYEQYF. CDR3 nucleotide sequence: TGTGCCAGCAGTGCCCTATGGGGGCTGACCTACGAGCAGTACTTC.

This clonotype occurred a few times. The chain recombines TRBV4-1 with TRBJ2-7; 10 bases are a match to TRBD1. This CDR3 is built from 13 residues. The germline V gene has CDR1 MGHRA and CDR2 YSYEKL. Trimming cost V 6 bases and J 5 bases; bases outside gene matches: 4. The CDR3 DNA reads TGCGCCAGCAGGGGACAGGGGAACAACGAGCAGTACTTC. Residues: CASRGQGNNEQYF.

The chain has TRBV18 and TRBJ1-1; no reliable D call. Germline CDR1 reads KGHSH; CDR2 reads LQKENI. The CDR3 spans 15 residues. The V end was cut by 0 bases, the J end by 1 base, with 9 bases between. Here the CDR3 DNA reads TGTGCCAGCTCACCACCAGCGCCTTCGAACACTGAAGCTTTCTTT. It is translated as CASSPPAPSNTEAFF.

J is TRBJ2-2 and V is TRBV18, with 8 bases that match TRBD1. Germline lookup yields CDR1 KGHSH and CDR2 LQKENI. The ends lost 3 bases at V and 4 bases at J; junction bases unmatched: 4. The CDR3 is 15 residues long. CDR3 protein: CASSPRQGSTGELFF. The CDR3 DNA follows: TGTGCCAGCTCACCGAGACAGGGGAGCACCGGGGAGCTGTTTTTT. The variable domain in full, completed from reference TRBV18 and TRBJ2-2, reads NAGVMQNPRHLVRRRGQEARLRCSPMKGHSHVYWYRQLPEEGLKFMVYLQKENIIDESGMPKERFSAEFPKEGPSILRIQQVVRGDSAAYFCASSPRQGSTGELFFGEGSRLTVL.